This T cell receptor beta chain was identified during a study of T cells after posttransplantation cyclophosphamide (dated by TCRdb to the mid-2010s). Regarding the complete study: T cell repertoire reconstitution was tracked by TRB sequencing after myeloablative bone marrow transplantation in which posttransplantation cyclophosphamide was used as GVHD prophylaxis. Antigen receptor sequencing was done on samples from 35 PTCy-treated patients and from approximately 16 related bone marrow donors of those patients. Blood from all 35 or so PTCy patients with 1-year posttransplant specimens was subjected to TRB sequencing. In 3 patients, TRB sequencing was also performed on up to roughly 3 more blood samples taken 2 to 5.2 years after transplant, and in 4 patients, pretransplant blood was also TRB-sequenced. Because TRA and TRB clonality were tightly correlated in roughly 10 samples, subsequent TCR analyses were focused on TRB only. Public TRB sequences were checked against a database of over 3,600 sequences associated with responses to pathogens, tumor antigens, self-antigens and alloantigens. The study at large found these results: Across the roughly 48 patients, TRB clonality was highly associated with recipient CMV seropositivity and CMV reactivation, and diversity with PTCy was similar to that in the CNI/methotrexate controls. Donor-recipient similarity was low at 1-2 months but increased during the first year, and donor CD8+ memory clones often dominated later blood repertoires. The TRB repertoires of T cells infiltrating skin or GI tract showed only limited overlap with the TRB repertoires of T cells in blood.

Genomic DNA was used for TRB sequencing, which was performed with the immunoSEQ assay at survey resolution or with the hsTCRB kit. The original pipeline was this. The immunoSEQ software handled the initial read processing, while the LymphoSeq R package was used for the repertoire analyses. Clonality was computed as 1 minus normalized Shannon entropy, and a Gini coefficient was also calculated for each TRB dataset. To infer phenotypes in unsorted samples, TRB sequences from sorted subsets of the recipient or donor were mapped onto the unsorted samples of the same recipient. TCRdb mirrors the immuneACCESS table, restricted to in-frame sequences. Some clones are absent from its copies; in checked studies, under half trace to an unresolved V gene, and the reason for the others is unknown. The V and J calls and clone size are taken from that table; D and trimming were inferred from the DNA. Here the sample lists about 30,000 clones, none seen once only. The ten largest clones add up to 2.5% to 3% of the sample.

On the day of marrow donation, related bone marrow donors gave peripheral blood samples. Mononuclear cells from peripheral blood and bone marrow were separated by Ficoll-Hypaque density centrifugation and then cryopreserved. The table lists this clone with many counts. Its binding antigen is unknown. Qualities for individual bases were not recorded, and no much larger clone is one base off. The receptor was isolated from a woman aged 55-69 years in good health, CMV-negative, and a related stem cell transplant donor. Specimen: PBMCs.

The CDR3 sequence is CASSAGLFNEKLFF. The DNA sequence reads TGTGCCAGCAGCGCGGGACTGTTTAATGAAAAACTGTTTTTT. The chain links TRBV9 with TRBJ1-4; matching of 5 bases hints at TRBD1 as the D gene. V and J lose 3 bases and 4 bases, and a span of 10 bases separates them. The CDR3 measures 14 amino acids from cysteine to phenylalanine. Only the CDR3 DNA stays, 42 bases, in frame from base 1. Reading the germline V gene gives CDR1 SGDLS and CDR2 YYNGEE.